This TCR beta chain stems from a study of preoperative IRX-2 immunotherapy in early breast cancer. Described treatment: preoperative locoregional IRX-2 cytokine immunotherapy. Trimming cost V 4 bases and J 1 base; bases outside gene matches: 0. The CDR3 covers 14 residues. The germline CDR1 and CDR2 sequences are MDHEN and SYDVKM. The protocol was immunoSEQ multiplex PCR, while the TCRdb copy is restricted to in-frame clones and leaves out a portion. The sample gives approximately 5,500 clones, less than 80% of which show up once; more than 9.5% is in the top ten. V gene TRBV28 combines with J gene TRBJ2-2, with 7 bases fitting TRBD2. The clonotype was recovered from a human donor with breast cancer. Sequencing used tumor tissue, obtained before IRX-2 immunotherapy. In DNA, the CDR3 is TGTGCCAGCAGTTCTAGCGGGAACACCGGGGAGCTGTTTTTT. Protein: CASSSSGNTGELFF.